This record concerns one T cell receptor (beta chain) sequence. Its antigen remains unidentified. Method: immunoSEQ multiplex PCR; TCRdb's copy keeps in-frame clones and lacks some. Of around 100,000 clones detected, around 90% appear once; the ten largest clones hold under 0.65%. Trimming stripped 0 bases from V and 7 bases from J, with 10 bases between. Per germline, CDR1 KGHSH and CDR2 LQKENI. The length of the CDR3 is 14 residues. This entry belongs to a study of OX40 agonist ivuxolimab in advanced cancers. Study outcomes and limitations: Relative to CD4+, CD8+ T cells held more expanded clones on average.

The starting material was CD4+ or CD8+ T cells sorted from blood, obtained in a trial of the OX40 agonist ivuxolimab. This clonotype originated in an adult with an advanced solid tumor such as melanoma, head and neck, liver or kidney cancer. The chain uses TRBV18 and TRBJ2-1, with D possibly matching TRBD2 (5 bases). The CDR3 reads CASSPPLASNEQFF. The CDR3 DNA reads TGTGCCAGCTCACCACCCCTAGCTAGTAATGAGCAGTTCTTC.